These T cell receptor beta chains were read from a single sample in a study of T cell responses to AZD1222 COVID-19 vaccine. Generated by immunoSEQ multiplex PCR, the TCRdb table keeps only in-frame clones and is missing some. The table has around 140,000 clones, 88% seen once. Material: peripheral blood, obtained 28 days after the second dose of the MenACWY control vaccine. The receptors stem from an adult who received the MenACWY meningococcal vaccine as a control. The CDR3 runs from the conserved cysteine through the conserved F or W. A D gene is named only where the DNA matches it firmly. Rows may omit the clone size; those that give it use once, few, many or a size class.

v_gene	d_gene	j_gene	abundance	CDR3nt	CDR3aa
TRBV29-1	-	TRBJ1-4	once	TGCAGCGTGAGGTGCACGAGCACTAATGAAAAACTGTTTTTT	CSVRCTSTNEKLFF
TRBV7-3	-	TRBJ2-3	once	TGTGCCAGCAGCTTAACAGGGTTCACAGATACGCAGTATTTT	CASSLTGFTDTQYF
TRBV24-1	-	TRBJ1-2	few	TGTGCCACCAGTGAAGACAGGTACTATGGCTACACCTTC	CATSEDRYYGYTF
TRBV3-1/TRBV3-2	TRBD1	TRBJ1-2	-	TGTGCCAGCAGCCAAGTCAGGGGGACGGATGGTTTTTATGGCTACACCTTC	CASSQVRGTDGFYGYTF
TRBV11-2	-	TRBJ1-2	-	TGTGCCAGCAGCTTAGTTTCGGGCACAGCTAACTATGGCTACACCTTC	CASSLVSGTANYGYTF
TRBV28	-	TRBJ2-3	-	TGTGCCAGCAGTTTATCCAGCGGGAGCACAGATACGCAGTATTTT	CASSLSSGSTDTQYF
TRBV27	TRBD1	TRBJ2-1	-	TGTGCCAGCAGTGCGGGACAGGGGATGGATGAGCAGTTCTTC	CASSAGQGMDEQFF
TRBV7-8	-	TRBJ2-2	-	TGTGCCAGCAGCTTAGAGGGGGGCGGGGAGCTGTTTTTT	CASSLEGGGELFF
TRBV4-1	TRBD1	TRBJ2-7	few	TGCGCCAGCAGCCGATCCGGGACAGGGATCAACGAGCAGTACTTC	CASSRSGTGINEQYF
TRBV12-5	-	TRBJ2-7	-	TGTGCTAGTGGTTTGTCCGGCAGGTACGAGCAGTACTTC	CASGLSGRYEQYF
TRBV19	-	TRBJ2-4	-	TGTGCCAGTAGTTCGGGCGGGAACCTAAACATTCAGTACTTC	CASSSGGNLNIQYF
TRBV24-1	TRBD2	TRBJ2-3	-	TGTGCCACCAGTGCAAGACGAGCGGGAGCCGATACGCAGTATTTT	CATSARRAGADTQYF
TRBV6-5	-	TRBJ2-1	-	TGTGCCAGCAGTCCCCAGGGGTTGTACAATGAGCAGTTCTTC	CASSPQGLYNEQFF
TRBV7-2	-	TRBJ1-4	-	TGTGCCAGCAGCTTAGAATATGGATGGGGCCGGGAAAAACTGTTTTTT	CASSLEYGWGREKLFF
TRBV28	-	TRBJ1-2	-	TGTGCCAGCAGGTTCAGGGATGGCTACACCTTC	CASRFRDGYTF
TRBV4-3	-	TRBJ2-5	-	TGCGCCAGCAGCCAAGATCGGGAAGAGACCCAGTACTTC	CASSQDREETQYF
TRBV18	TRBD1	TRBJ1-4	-	TGTGCCAGCTCGCAAAACAGGGGCGCCGGAGACAAACTGTTTTTT	CASSQNRGAGDKLFF
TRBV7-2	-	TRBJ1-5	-	TGTGCCAGCAGCGGCGATAGCAATCAGCCCCAGCATTTT	CASSGDSNQPQHF
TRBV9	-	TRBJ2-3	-	TGTGCCAGCAGCGTAGCGTCGGCAGGGTGGTCAGATACGCAGTATTTT	CASSVASAGWSDTQYF
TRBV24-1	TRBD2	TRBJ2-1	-	TGTGCCACCAGTGACCGGACTAGCGGGGGCTACAATGAGCAGTTCTTC	CATSDRTSGGYNEQFF
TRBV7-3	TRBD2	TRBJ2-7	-	TGTGCCAGCAGCTTAGGGGCCGGCGGCGGGGGTTCCTACGAGCAGTACTTC	CASSLGAGGGGSYEQYF
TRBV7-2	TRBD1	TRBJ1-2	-	TGTGCCAGCAGTTTTCCCCCGGGACAGACCTATGGCTACACCTTC	CASSFPPGQTYGYTF
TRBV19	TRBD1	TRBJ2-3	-	TGTGCCAGTAGTCTACAGGGGGCTTTTACAGATACGCAGTATTTT	CASSLQGAFTDTQYF
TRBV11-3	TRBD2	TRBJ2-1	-	TGTGCCAGCAGCCACCTCTTCGGGACTAGCGGGAGGGCCTTTAATGAGCAGTTCTTC	CASSHLFGTSGRAFNEQFF
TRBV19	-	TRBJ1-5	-	TGTGCCAGTAGTTCTCACAGTGGGAGAGGTGGACAGCCCCAGCATTTT	CASSSHSGRGGQPQHF
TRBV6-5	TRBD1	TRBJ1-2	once	TGTGCCAGCAGTCCGCGGACAGGGAAAGATGGCTACACCTTC	CASSPRTGKDGYTF
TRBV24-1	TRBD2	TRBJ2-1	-	TGTGCCACCAGTGACGCGCTAGCGGGGTCCTACAATGAGCAGTTCTTC	CATSDALAGSYNEQFF
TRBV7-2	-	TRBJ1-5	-	TGTGCCAGCAGCTTGACCGTGGGAAATCAGCCCCAGCATTTT	CASSLTVGNQPQHF
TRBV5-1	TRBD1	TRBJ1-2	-	TGCGCCAGCAGCTCCGGGACAGACTATGGCTACACCTTC	CASSSGTDYGYTF
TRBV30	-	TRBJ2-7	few	TGTGCCTGGGGTGGGAACACGAGATACGAGCAGTACTTC	CAWGGNTRYEQYF
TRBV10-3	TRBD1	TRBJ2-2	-	TGTGCCACCAGGACAGGGGAAAGGATGTTTTTT	CATRTGERMFF
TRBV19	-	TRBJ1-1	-	TGTGCCAGTAGCAAGGGAAGGACGGTGAACACTGAAGCTTTCTTT	CASSKGRTVNTEAFF
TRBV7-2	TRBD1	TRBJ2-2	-	TGTGCCAGCAGCTTGGAGACAGGGGCCGGGGAGCTGTTTTTT	CASSLETGAGELFF